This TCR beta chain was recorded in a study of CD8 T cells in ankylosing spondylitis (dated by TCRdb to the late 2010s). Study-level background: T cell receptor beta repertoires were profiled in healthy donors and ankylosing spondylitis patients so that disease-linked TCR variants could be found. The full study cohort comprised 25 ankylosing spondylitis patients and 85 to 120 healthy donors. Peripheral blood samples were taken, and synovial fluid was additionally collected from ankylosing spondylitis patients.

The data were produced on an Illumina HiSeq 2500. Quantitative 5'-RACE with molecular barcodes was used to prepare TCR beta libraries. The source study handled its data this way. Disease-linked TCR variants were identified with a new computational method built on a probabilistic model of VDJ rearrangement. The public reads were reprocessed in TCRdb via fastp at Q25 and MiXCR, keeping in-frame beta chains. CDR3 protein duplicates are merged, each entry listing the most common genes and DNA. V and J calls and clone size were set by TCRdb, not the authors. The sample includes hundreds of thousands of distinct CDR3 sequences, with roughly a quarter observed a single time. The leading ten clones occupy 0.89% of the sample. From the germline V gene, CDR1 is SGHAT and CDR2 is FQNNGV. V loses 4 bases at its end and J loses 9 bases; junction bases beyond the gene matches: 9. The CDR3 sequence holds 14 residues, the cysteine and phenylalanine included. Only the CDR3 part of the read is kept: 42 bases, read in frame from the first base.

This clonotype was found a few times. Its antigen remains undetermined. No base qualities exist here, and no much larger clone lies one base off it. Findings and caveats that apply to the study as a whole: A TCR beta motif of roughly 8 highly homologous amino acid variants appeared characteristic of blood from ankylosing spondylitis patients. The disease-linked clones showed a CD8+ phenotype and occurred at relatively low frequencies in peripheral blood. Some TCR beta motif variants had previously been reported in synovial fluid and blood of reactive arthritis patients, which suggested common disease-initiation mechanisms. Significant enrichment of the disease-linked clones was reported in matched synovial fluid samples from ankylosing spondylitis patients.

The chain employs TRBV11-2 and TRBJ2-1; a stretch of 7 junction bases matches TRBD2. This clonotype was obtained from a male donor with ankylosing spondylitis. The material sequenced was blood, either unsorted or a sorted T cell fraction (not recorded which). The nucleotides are TGTGCCAGCAGCTCTAGTGGGAGGGCCGGTGAGCAGTTCTTC. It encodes CASSSSGRAGEQFF.